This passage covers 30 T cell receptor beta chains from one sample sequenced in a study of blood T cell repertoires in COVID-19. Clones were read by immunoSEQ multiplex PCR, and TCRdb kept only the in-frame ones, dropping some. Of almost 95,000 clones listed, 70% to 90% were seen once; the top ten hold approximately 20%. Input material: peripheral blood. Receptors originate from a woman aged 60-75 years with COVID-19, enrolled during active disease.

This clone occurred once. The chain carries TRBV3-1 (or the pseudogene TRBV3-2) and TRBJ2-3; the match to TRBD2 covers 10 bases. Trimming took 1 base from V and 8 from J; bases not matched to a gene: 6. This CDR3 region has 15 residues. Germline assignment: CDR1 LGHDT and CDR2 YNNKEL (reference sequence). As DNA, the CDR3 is TGTGCCAGCAGCCAAGTAGCGGGGGGCCTGGGTACGCAGTATTTT. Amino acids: CASSQVAGGLGTQYF.

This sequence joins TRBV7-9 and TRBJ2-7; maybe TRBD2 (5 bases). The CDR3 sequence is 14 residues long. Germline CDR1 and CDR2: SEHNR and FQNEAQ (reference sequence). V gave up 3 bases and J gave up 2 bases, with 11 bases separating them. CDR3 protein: CASSFMEDPYEQYF. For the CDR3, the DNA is TGTGCCAGCAGCTTCATGGAGGATCCCTACGAGCAGTACTTC. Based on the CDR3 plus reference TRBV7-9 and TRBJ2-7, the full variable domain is DTGVSQNPRHKITKRGQNVTFRCDPISEHNRLYWYRQTLGQGPEFLTYFQNEAQLEKSRLLSDRFSAERPKGSFSTLEIQRTEQGDSAMYLCASSFMEDPYEQYFGPGTRLTVT.

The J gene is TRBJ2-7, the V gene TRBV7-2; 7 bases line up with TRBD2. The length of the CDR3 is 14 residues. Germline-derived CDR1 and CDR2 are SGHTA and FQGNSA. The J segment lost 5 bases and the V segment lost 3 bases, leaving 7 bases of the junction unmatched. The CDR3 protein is CASSLRGGLDEQYF. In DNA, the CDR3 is TGTGCCAGCAGCTTGCGCGGGGGTCTCGACGAGCAGTACTTC.

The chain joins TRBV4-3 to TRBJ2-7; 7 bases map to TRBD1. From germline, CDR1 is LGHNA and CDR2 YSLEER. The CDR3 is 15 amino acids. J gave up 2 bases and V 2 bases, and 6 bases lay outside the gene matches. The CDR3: CASSQYRQGPYEQYF. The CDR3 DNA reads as TGCGCCAGCAGCCAATATCGACAGGGACCCTACGAGCAGTACTTC.

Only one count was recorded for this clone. The CDR3 DNA sequence: TGTGCCAGCAGCACAGGGGTTTCCTACGAGCAGTACTTC. Its translation: CASSTGVSYEQYF. The chain couples TRBV7-2 to TRBJ2-7, with 7 nucleotides matching TRBD1. CDR3 length equals 13 residues. Trimming removed 5 bases from V and 1 base from J; junction bases left unmatched: 2. Germline loops: CDR1 SGHTA, CDR2 FQGNSA.

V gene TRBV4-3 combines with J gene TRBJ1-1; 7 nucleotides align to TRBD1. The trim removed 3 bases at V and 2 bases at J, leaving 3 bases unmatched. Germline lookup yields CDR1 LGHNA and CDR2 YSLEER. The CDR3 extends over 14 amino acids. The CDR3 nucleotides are TGCGCCAGCAGCCAGGGACAGCCTAACACTGAAGCTTTCTTT. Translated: CASSQGQPNTEAFF.

The CDR3 nucleotides are TGTGCCAGCAGCCAAGAGGGGGTAGCGGGGGATGAGACCCAGTACTTC. Its protein product is CASSQEGVAGDETQYF. The chain uses TRBV4-2 and TRBJ2-5; TRBD2 matches 9 bases. Trimming at V came to 0 bases and at J to 5 bases, leaving 7 bases not matched to a gene. Per the germline V gene, CDR1 is LGHNA and CDR2 is YNFKEQ. There are 16 residues in the CDR3.

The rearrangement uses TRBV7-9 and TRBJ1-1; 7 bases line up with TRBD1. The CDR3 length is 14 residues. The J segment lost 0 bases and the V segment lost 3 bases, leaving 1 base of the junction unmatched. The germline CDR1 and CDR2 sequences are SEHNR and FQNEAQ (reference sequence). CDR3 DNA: TGTGCCAGCAGCTTGGGACAGATGAACACTGAAGCTTTCTTT. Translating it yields CASSLGQMNTEAFF.

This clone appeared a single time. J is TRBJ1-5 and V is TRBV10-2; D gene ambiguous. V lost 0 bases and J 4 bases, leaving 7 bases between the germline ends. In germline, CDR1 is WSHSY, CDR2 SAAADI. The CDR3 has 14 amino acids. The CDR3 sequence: CASSESQLNQPQHF. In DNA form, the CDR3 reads TGCGCCAGCAGTGAGTCGCAGTTAAATCAGCCCCAGCATTTT.

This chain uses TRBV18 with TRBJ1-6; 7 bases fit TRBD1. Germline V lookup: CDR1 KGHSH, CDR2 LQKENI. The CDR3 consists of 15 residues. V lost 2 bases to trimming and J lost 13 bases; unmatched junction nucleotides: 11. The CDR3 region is CASSPFTGERGPLHF. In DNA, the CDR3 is TGTGCCAGCTCACCATTTACAGGGGAGAGAGGGCCCCTCCACTTT.

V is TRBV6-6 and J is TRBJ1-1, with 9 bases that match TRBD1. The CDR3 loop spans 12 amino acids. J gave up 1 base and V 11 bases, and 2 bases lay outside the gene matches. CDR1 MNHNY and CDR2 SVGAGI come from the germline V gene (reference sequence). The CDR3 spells CAGQGTNTEAFF. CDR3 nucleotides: TGTGCCGGACAGGGGACGAACACTGAAGCTTTCTTT.

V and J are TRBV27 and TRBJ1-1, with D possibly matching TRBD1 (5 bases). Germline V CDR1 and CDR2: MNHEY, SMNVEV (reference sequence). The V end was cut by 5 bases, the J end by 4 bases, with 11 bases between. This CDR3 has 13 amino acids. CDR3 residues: CASSPRRGTEAFF. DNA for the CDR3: TGTGCCAGCAGTCCTCGAAGGGGCACTGAAGCTTTCTTT.

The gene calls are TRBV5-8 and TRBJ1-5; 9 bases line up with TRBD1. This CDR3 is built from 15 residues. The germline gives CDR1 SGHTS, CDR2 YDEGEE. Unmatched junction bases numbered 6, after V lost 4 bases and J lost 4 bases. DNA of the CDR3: TGTGCCAGCAGCGGAGGGACAGGGACAAATCAGCCCCAGCATTTT. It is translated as CASSGGTGTNQPQHF.

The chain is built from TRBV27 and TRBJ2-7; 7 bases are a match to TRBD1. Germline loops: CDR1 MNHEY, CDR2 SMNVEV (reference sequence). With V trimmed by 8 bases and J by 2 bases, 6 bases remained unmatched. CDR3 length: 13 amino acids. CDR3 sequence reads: CASRQGVAYEQYF. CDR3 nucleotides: TGTGCCAGCCGTCAGGGGGTAGCCTACGAGCAGTACTTC.

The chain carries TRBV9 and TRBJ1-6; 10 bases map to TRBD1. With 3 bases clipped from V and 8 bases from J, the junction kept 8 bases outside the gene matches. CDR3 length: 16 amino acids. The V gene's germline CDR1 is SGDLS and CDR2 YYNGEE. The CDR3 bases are TGTGCCAGCAGCGCATTGACAGGGGGCATGGATTCACCCCTCCACTTT. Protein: CASSALTGGMDSPLHF.

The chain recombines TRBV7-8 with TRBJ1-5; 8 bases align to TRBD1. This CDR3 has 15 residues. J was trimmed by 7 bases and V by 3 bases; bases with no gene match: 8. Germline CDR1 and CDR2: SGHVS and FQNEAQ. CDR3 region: CASSFIEDRAQPQHF. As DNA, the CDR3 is TGTGCCAGCAGCTTTATCGAGGACAGGGCACAGCCCCAGCATTTT.

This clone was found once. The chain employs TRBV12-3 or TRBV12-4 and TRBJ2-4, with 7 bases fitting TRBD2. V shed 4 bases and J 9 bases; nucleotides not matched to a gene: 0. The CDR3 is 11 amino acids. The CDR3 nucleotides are TGTGCCAGCAGTTGGGGGGGCATTCAGTACTTC. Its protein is CASSWGGIQYF.

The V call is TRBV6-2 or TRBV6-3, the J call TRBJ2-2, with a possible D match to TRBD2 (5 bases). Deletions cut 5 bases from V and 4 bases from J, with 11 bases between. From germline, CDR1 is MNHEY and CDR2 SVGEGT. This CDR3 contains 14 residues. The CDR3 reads CASSGGLITGELFF. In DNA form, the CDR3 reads TGTGCCAGCAGTGGCGGACTGATCACCGGGGAGCTGTTTTTT.

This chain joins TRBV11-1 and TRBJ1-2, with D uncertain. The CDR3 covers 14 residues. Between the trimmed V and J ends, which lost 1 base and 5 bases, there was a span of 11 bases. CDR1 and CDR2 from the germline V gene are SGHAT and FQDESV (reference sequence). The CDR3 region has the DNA TGTGCCAGCAGCTTAGATCTTGGGAGTTATGGCTACACCTTC. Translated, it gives CASSLDLGSYGYTF.

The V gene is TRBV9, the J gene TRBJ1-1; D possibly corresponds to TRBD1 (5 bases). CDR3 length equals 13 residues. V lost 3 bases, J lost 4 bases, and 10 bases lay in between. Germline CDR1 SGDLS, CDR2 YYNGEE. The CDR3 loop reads CASSGIGGTEAFF. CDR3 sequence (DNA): TGTGCCAGCAGCGGAATCGGGGGCACTGAAGCTTTCTTT.

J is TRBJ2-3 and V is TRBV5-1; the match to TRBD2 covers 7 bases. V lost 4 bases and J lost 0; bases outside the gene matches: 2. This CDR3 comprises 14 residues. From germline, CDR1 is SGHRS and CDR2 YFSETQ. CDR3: CASSNGGSTDTQYF. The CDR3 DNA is TGCGCCAGCAGCAACGGGGGGAGCACAGATACGCAGTATTTT.

CDR3 nucleotides: TGTGCCAGCAGCCCGACTAGCGGGGGAAACACAGATACGCAGTATTTT. This encodes CASSPTSGGNTDTQYF. This chain joins TRBV7-8 and TRBJ2-3; 12 bases map to TRBD2. The CDR3 has 16 residues. Germline V gene data show CDR1 as SGHVS and CDR2 as FQNEAQ. The V gene end was trimmed by 5 bases and the J gene end by 2 bases; junction bases not matched to a gene: 5.

The CDR3 region has the DNA TGTGCCAGCAGCTTCGGACAGCTGAACACTGAAGCTTTCTTT. It is translated as CASSFGQLNTEAFF. The rearrangement joins TRBV11-2 to TRBJ1-1; maybe TRBD1 (6 bases). The CDR3 spans 14 residues. Deletions cut 3 bases from V and 0 bases from J, with 8 bases between. CDR1 is SGHAT and CDR2 is FQNNGV in the germline V gene. Based on the CDR3 plus reference TRBV11-2 and TRBJ1-1, the full variable domain is EAGVAQSPRYKIIEKRQSVAFWCNPISGHATLYWYQQILGQGPKLLIQFQNNGVVDDSQLPKDRFSAERLKGVDSTLKIQPAKLEDSAVYLCASSFGQLNTEAFFGQGTRLTVV.

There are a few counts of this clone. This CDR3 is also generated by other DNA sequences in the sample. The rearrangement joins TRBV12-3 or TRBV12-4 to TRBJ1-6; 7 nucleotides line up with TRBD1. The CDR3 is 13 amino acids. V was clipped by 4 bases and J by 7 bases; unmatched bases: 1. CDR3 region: CASSSTGNSPLHF. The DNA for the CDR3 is TGTGCCAGCAGTTCGACAGGGAATTCACCCCTCCACTTT.

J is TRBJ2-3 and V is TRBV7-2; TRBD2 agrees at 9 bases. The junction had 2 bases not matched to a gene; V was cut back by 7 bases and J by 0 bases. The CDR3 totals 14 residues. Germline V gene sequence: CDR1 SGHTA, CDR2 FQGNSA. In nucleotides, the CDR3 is TGTGCCAGCATGCGGGGGGGTAGCACAGATACGCAGTATTTT. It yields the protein CASMRGGSTDTQYF.

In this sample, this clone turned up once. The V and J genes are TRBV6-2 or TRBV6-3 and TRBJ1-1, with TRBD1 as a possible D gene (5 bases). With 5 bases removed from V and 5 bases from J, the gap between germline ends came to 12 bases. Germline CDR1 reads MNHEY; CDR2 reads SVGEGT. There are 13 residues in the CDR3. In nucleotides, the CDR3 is TGTGCCAGCAGTCGGCAGGGAGGGACTGAAGCTTTCTTT. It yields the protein CASSRQGGTEAFF.

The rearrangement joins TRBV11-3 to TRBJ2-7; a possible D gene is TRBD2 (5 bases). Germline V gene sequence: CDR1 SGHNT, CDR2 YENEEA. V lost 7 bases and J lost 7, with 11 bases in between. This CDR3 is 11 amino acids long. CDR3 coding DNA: TGTGCCAGCACCTCGTCGGGGGAGCAGTACTTC. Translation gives CASTSSGEQYF.

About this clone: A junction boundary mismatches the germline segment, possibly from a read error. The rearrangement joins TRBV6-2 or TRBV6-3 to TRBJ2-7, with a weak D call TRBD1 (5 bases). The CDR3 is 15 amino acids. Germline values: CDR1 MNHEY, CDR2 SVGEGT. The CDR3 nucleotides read TGTGCCAGCAGTTACGGTGGTTCCCTGGGGCCCGGTTTCGGCTTC. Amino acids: CASSYGGSLGPGFGF.

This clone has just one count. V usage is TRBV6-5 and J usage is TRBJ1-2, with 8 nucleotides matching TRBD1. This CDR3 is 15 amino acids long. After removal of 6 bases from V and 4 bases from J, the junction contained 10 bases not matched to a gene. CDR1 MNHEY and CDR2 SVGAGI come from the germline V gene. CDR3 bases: TGTGCCAGCAGACAAGTGGGGACAGGAGTCTATGGCTACACCTTC. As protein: CASRQVGTGVYGYTF.

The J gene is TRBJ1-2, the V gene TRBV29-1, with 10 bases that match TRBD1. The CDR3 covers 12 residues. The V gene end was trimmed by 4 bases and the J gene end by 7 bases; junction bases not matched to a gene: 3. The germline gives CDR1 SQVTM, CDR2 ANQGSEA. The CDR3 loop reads CSVGTGGFGYTF. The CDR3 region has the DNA TGCAGCGTTGGGACAGGGGGTTTTGGCTACACCTTC.